This passage covers 21 T cell receptor beta chains from one sample sequenced in a study of blood T cell repertoires in COVID-19. Profiled with immunoSEQ multiplex PCR; TCRdb holds only in-frame clones, not every one. The data contain approximately 35,000 clones, 85% of them singletons. The sample consisted of peripheral blood. These receptors were obtained from a man between 60 and 70 years old with active COVID-19.

The chain recombines TRBV5-1 with TRBJ1-2; 9 bases fit TRBD1. The V segment lost 3 bases and the J segment 7 bases; nucleotides outside the gene matches: 7. This CDR3 region has 14 residues. The germline V gene has CDR1 SGHRS and CDR2 YFSETQ. The CDR3 DNA reads as TGCGCCAGCAGCTCGGGACAGGGAGGATTTGGCTACACCTTC. It encodes CASSSGQGGFGYTF.

The rearrangement links TRBV3-1 (or the pseudogene TRBV3-2) to TRBJ2-6; TRBD1 agrees at 9 bases. Germline CDR1 LGHDT, CDR2 YNNKEL (reference sequence). With V trimmed by 5 bases and J by 2 bases, 13 bases remained unmatched. The CDR3 extends over 19 amino acids. The CDR3 DNA sequence: TGTGCCAGCAGCGCCTCCGGGACAGGGAAATTCGCTGGGGCCAACGTCCTGACTTTC. It codes for CASSASGTGKFAGANVLTF.

The count of this clone is one. The DNA for the CDR3 is TGCGCCAGCAGTGAGGCCGGGACATCATACAATGAGCAGTTCTTC. Translating gives CASSEAGTSYNEQFF. The V gene is TRBV10-1, the J gene TRBJ2-1, with D possibly TRBD1 on 6 matching bases. This CDR3 has 15 amino acids. The V gene lost 2 bases and the J gene lost 4 bases, with 12 bases spanning the gap. Germline loops: CDR1 WNHNN, CDR2 SYGVQD (reference sequence).

This clone was seen a few times. V and J are TRBV5-6 and TRBJ2-3; TRBD1 agrees at 10 bases. From germline, CDR1 is SGHDT and CDR2 YYEEEE. V trimming: 2 bases; J trimming: 2 bases; junction bases outside the gene matches: 11. CDR3 length: 18 residues. The CDR3 protein is CASSFGTGVVLLTDTQYF. The CDR3 DNA reads TGTGCCAGCAGCTTCGGGACAGGGGTTGTTCTCCTCACAGATACGCAGTATTTT.

V usage is TRBV5-6 and J usage is TRBJ2-1; 9 bases are a match to TRBD2. Germline CDR1 reads SGHDT; CDR2 reads YYEEEE. The CDR3 sequence is 15 residues long. J lost 0 bases, V lost 7 bases, and 5 bases had no gene match. CDR3 sequence: CASRRGGASYNEQFF. CDR3 sequence (DNA): TGTGCCAGCCGGCGGGGGGGTGCCTCCTACAATGAGCAGTTCTTC.

The chain has TRBV3-1 (or the pseudogene TRBV3-2) and TRBJ2-5, with TRBD2 identical over 8 bases. V lost 4 bases, J lost 7 bases, and 11 bases stayed unmatched. Germline V gives CDR1 LGHDT, CDR2 YNNKEL (reference sequence). The CDR3 sequence is 15 residues long. In nucleotides, the CDR3 is TGTGCCAGCAGCCCTCTAGCGGGCCAATCTGGGACCCAGTACTTC. This gives the protein CASSPLAGQSGTQYF.

The chain has TRBV7-9 and TRBJ2-1, with D perhaps TRBD2 (5 bases). The V gene lost 2 bases and the J gene lost 5 bases, with 16 bases spanning the gap. The V gene's germline CDR1 is SEHNR and CDR2 FQNEAQ (reference sequence). The CDR3 length is 16 residues. CDR3 DNA: TGTGCCAGCAGCTTATACGAGAGTTGGACTCACAATGAGCAGTTCTTC. Translated, it gives CASSLYESWTHNEQFF.

The chain links TRBV13 to TRBJ2-1; 9 positions agree with TRBD2. The CDR3 loop spans 15 amino acids. Trimming cost V 3 bases and J 8 bases; bases outside gene matches: 8. The germline V gene encodes CDR1 PRHDT and CDR2 FYEKMQ (reference sequence). The CDR3 DNA is TGTGCCAGCAGCTTTACTAGCGGGCAGAGGGATGAGCAGTTCTTC. This translates into CASSFTSGQRDEQFF.

The chain is built from TRBV3-1 (or the pseudogene TRBV3-2) and TRBJ2-3, with TRBD2 identical over 8 bases. The CDR3 spans 16 residues. Germline lookup yields CDR1 LGHDT and CDR2 YNNKEL (reference sequence). Germline trimming cut 0 bases from V and 2 bases from J; bases unmatched to any gene: 4. The CDR3 here is CASSQDWTSSTDTQYF. CDR3 bases: TGTGCCAGCAGCCAAGATTGGACTAGCTCCACAGATACGCAGTATTTT.

The chain has TRBV11-3 and TRBJ2-6; the match to TRBD2 covers 11 bases. J was trimmed by 4 bases and V by 1 base; bases with no gene match: 9. Germline-derived CDR1 and CDR2 are SGHNT and YENEEA. The CDR3 length is 19 residues. CDR3 amino acids: CASSLVSSGRSLGANVLTF. CDR3 DNA sequence: TGTGCCAGCAGCTTAGTCTCTAGCGGGAGGTCTCTAGGGGCCAACGTCCTGACTTTC.

The chain recombines TRBV5-4 with TRBJ2-1; TRBD2 agrees at 10 bases. Germline loops: CDR1 SGHNT, CDR2 YYREEE (reference sequence). V shed 5 bases, J shed 0 bases, and the junction held 8 bases outside the gene matches. CDR3 length: 17 residues. The CDR3 DNA reads as TGTGCCAGCAGTCGGACAGCTAGCGGGAGCTCCTACAATGAGCAGTTCTTC. Protein sequence: CASSRTASGSSYNEQFF.

The chain combines TRBV7-2 with TRBJ2-3, with 8 bases identical to TRBD2. The V gene's germline CDR1 is SGHTA and CDR2 FQGNSA. This CDR3 is 15 amino acids long. V shed 4 bases and J 4 bases; nucleotides not matched to a gene: 7. CDR3 bases: TGTGCCAGCAGCTCCGGTACACTAGCGGCAGATACGCAGTATTTT. Encoded protein: CASSSGTLAADTQYF.

This chain links TRBV5-6 with TRBJ2-3, with D possibly being TRBD2 (5 bases). The CDR3 totals 14 residues. Trimming left V 4 bases short and J 6 bases short, with 15 bases between. The germline CDR1 and CDR2 sequences are SGHDT and YYEEEE. CDR3 protein: CASSLTGFADTQYF. In DNA, the CDR3 is TGTGCCAGCAGCCTGACGGGATTTGCGGATACGCAGTATTTT.

This chain uses TRBV11-2 with TRBJ2-7; TRBD2 agrees at 7 bases. From germline, CDR1 is SGHAT and CDR2 FQNNGV. Trimming at V came to 1 base and at J to 7 bases, leaving 7 bases not matched to a gene. The CDR3 extends over 14 amino acids. CDR3 in amino acids: CASSLGWAGDEQYV. The CDR3 nucleotides read TGTGCCAGCAGCTTAGGTTGGGCGGGAGATGAGCAGTACGTC.

This chain uses TRBV21-1 with TRBJ2-2; TRBD1 is the table's D call and was not checked against the DNA. TRBV21-1 is a pseudogene segment. The CDR3 totals 18 residues. The CDR3 bases are TGTGCCAGCAGCAAAGTGAACAGAGAGAGAACGAACACCGGGGAGCTGTTTTTT. Translated, it gives CASSKVNRERTNTGELFF.

V gene TRBV9 combines with J gene TRBJ2-7; a possible D gene is TRBD2 (6 bases). The V end lost 4 bases, the J end lost 3 bases, and 17 bases lay between the germline ends. Germline V lookup: CDR1 SGDLS, CDR2 YYNGEE. The CDR3 spans 15 residues. The CDR3: CASSPPGGRDYEQYF. The CDR3 DNA is TGTGCCAGCAGCCCCCCCGGTGGGCGGGACTACGAGCAGTACTTC.

The chain joins TRBV7-2 to TRBJ2-3, with D possibly matching TRBD2 (5 bases). V lost 0 bases and J lost 1, with 8 bases in between. The germline V gene has CDR1 SGHTA and CDR2 FQGNSA. This CDR3 comprises 15 residues. As DNA, the CDR3 is TGTGCCAGCAGCTTAGCGGCCGGGGGCACAGATACGCAGTATTTT. Encoded protein: CASSLAAGGTDTQYF.

CDR3 loop: CASSLGQGKGEQYF. CDR3 coding DNA: TGTGCCAGCAGCCTGGGGCAGGGGAAGGGCGAGCAGTACTTC. The genes are TRBV7-9 and TRBJ2-7, with D tentatively TRBD1 (6 bases). The CDR3 contains 14 residues. Looked up from germline, CDR1 is SEHNR and CDR2 is FQNEAQ (reference sequence). V lost 5 bases and J 6 bases, leaving 17 bases between the germline ends.

The J gene is TRBJ2-1, the V gene TRBV9; TRBD1 might be the D (6 bases). The CDR3 loop spans 13 amino acids. Trimming removed 4 bases from V and 4 bases from J, with 9 bases in between. Looked up from germline, CDR1 is SGDLS and CDR2 is YYNGEE. The CDR3 DNA follows: TGTGCCAGCAGCATCGGACAGTACAATGAGCAGTTCTTC. Its translation: CASSIGQYNEQFF.

This clone was observed a few times. The rearrangement uses TRBV6-5 and TRBJ2-7; maybe TRBD2 (6 bases). V shed 8 bases and J shed 7 bases, with 15 bases lying between them. The CDR3 is made up of 12 amino acids. Germline-derived CDR1 and CDR2 are MNHEY and SVGAGI. The CDR3 nucleotides are TGTGCCAGCCGGGCGGGACTGGGAGAGCAGTACTTC. Protein product: CASRAGLGEQYF.

J is TRBJ2-1 and V is TRBV4-2, with a tentative D call TRBD2 (5 bases). The CDR3 runs to 13 residues. Per germline, CDR1 LGHNA and CDR2 YNFKEQ. The ends were cut back, 5 bases at V and 10 bases at J, with 15 bases in the middle. CDR3 nucleotides: TGTGCCAGCAGCTCACTAGTACGTAGCGAGCAGTTCTTC. This translates into CASSSLVRSEQFF.